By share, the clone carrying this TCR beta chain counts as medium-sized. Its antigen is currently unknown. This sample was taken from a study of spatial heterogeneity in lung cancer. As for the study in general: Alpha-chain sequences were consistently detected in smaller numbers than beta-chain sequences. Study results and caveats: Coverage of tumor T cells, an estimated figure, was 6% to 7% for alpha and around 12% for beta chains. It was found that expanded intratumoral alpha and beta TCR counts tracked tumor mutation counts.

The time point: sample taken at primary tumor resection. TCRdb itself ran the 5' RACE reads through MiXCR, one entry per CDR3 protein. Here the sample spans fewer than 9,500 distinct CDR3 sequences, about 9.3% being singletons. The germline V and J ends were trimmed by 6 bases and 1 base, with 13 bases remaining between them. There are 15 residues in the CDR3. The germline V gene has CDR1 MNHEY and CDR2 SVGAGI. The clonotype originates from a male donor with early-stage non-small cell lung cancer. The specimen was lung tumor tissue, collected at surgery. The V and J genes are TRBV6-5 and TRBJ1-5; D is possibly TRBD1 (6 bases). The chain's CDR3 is CASRPNRVSNQPQHF. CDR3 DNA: TGTGCCAGCAGGCCCAACAGGGTGAGCAATCAGCCCCAGCATTTT.